These 23 T cell receptor beta chains were sequenced from one sample in a study of blood T cells in healthy people across ages. Alongside a J-beta primer mix, a sample-barcoded 5' primer served in a second PCR lasting about 6 to 11 cycles. TCRdb redid the calling of the 5' RACE reads with MiXCR, one entry per CDR3 protein. Here the sample spans about 720,000 distinct CDR3 sequences, 22% being singletons. The specimen was blood. These receptors were obtained from a man between 65 and 79 years old in good health.

This clonotype occurred a few times. The rearrangement uses TRBV10-1 and TRBJ2-6, with D hard to call. V shed 3 bases and J shed 1 base, with 7 bases lying between them. The CDR3 spans 15 residues. Per the germline V gene, CDR1 is WNHNN and CDR2 is SYGVQD (reference sequence). The DNA for the CDR3 is TGCGCCAGCAGTGACCAAGGTTCTGGGGCCAACGTCCTGACTTTC. Translation gives CASSDQGSGANVLTF.

This clonotype was detected a few times. The rearrangement joins TRBV3-1 to TRBJ2-1; D is unresolved. CDR1 LGHDT and CDR2 YNNKEL come from the germline V gene (reference sequence). V gave up 1 base and J gave up 3 bases, with 7 bases separating them. The CDR3 covers 14 residues. Here the CDR3 DNA reads TGTGCCAGCAGCCAAGCGCTCGACTACAATGAGCAGTTCTTC. Encoded protein: CASSQALDYNEQFF.

This clonotype was observed a few times. The chain joins TRBV28 to TRBJ1-5, with TRBD1 as a possible D gene (6 bases). The CDR3 is made up of 15 amino acids. V was pared by 2 bases and J by 2 bases, with 10 bases between. The germline V gene has CDR1 MDHEN and CDR2 SYDVKM. The CDR3 coding sequence is TGTGCCAGCAGTTTAATAGGGGGTGGCAATCAGCCCCAGCATTTT. This encodes CASSLIGGGNQPQHF.

A word on this clonotype: This may stem from a read error, because a much larger clone lies one nucleotide away. The chain combines TRBV6-6 with TRBJ2-1, with D maybe TRBD2 (6 bases). Deletions cut 7 bases from V and 10 bases from J, with 14 bases between. Germline V gene data show CDR1 as MNHNY and CDR2 as SVGAGI (reference sequence). This CDR3 is 12 amino acids long. For the CDR3, the DNA is TGTGCCAGCACCCTCAAAGCGGGCGAGCAGTTCTTC. The encoded protein is CASTLKAGEQFF.

Only a few counts were recorded for this clonotype. The chain carries TRBV20-1 and TRBJ1-2, with TRBD1 as a possible D gene (5 bases). The CDR3 length is 12 residues. Germline V gene sequence: CDR1 DFQATT, CDR2 SNEGSKA (reference sequence). With 5 bases removed from V and 6 bases from J, the gap between germline ends came to 13 bases. The CDR3 here is CSAGHSNNGYTF. CDR3 bases: TGCAGTGCTGGACATTCAAATAATGGCTACACCTTC.

CDR3 protein: CASSLFLPPSRTTNEKLFF. In DNA form, the CDR3 reads TGTGCCAGCAGCCTGTTTTTGCCGCCCTCGAGGACAACTAATGAAAAACTGTTTTTT. The chain uses TRBV3-1 and TRBJ1-4; D not certain. There are 19 residues in the CDR3. V was cut by 4 bases and J by 0 bases, with 21 bases left in between. Germline loops: CDR1 LGHDT, CDR2 YNNKEL (reference sequence).

CDR3 DNA: TGTGCCAGCTCACCAGGGTGGCGGCAGAAGAACACTGAAGCTTTCTTT. Translated: CASSPGWRQKNTEAFF. The chain links TRBV18 to TRBJ1-1, with D unresolved. The CDR3 runs to 16 residues. Germline lookup yields CDR1 KGHSH and CDR2 LQKENI. The V gene lost 2 bases and the J gene lost 1 base, with 14 bases spanning the gap. Filled out from reference TRBV18 and TRBJ1-1, the complete variable domain reads NAGVMQNPRHLVRRRGQEARLRCSPMKGHSHVYWYRQLPEEGLKFMVYLQKENIIDESGMPKERFSAEFPKEGPSILRIQQVVRGDSAAYFCASSPGWRQKNTEAFFGQGTRLTVV.

This chain uses TRBV18 with TRBJ2-7, with 7 bases that match TRBD1. Losses at the gene ends were 5 bases for V and 6 bases for J; bases not matched to a gene: 7. Per germline, CDR1 KGHSH and CDR2 LQKENI. The CDR3 runs to 13 residues. The CDR3 DNA sequence: TGTGCCAGCTCAACCACAGGGGTGGGCGAGCAGTACTTC. Its protein product is CASSTTGVGEQYF.

The V and J genes are TRBV3-1 and TRBJ2-3; 10 nucleotides agree with TRBD2. The CDR3 is 18 residues long. Trimming cost V 0 bases and J 2 bases; bases outside gene matches: 8. CDR1 is LGHDT, CDR2 YNNKEL, per germline (reference sequence). The CDR3 is CASSQELRTSGFTDTQYF. DNA of the CDR3: TGTGCCAGCAGCCAAGAGCTCAGGACTAGCGGTTTCACAGATACGCAGTATTTT.

The chain recombines TRBV20-1 with TRBJ2-1; 7 bases map to TRBD1. The closer fit of TRBJ2-5 to the DNA end suggests the J call may be wrong. The CDR3 sequence is 14 residues long. CDR1 is DFQATT, CDR2 SNEGSKA, per germline (reference sequence). The CDR3: CSASPNRGGETQYF. In DNA, the CDR3 is TGCAGTGCTAGTCCCAACAGGGGTGGAGAGACCCAGTACTTC.

This clonotype was seen more than once but under ten times. The chain has TRBV12-3 or TRBV12-4 and TRBJ2-5, with a weak D call TRBD2 (6 bases). The V and J ends lost 3 bases and 5 bases respectively, with 22 bases between them. CDR3 length: 17 residues. CDR3 amino acids: CASSFVGGGGLSETQYF. CDR3 in DNA: TGTGCCAGCAGTTTCGTGGGGGGTGGAGGTCTATCGGAGACCCAGTACTTC.

This clonotype has a handful of counts. This sequence joins TRBV12-3 or TRBV12-4 and TRBJ2-2; D is possibly TRBD1 (6 bases). The CDR3 runs to 13 residues. Deletions cut 6 bases from V and 4 bases from J, with 9 bases between. The CDR3, as DNA: TGTGCCAGCAGCACAGGGTCCACCGGGGAGCTGTTTTTT. This sequence encodes CASSTGSTGELFF.

This clonotype was seen only a few times. The chain couples TRBV27 to TRBJ1-2, with D hard to call. Germline CDR1 MNHEY, CDR2 SMNVEV (reference sequence). The CDR3 has 13 amino acids. Trimming took 5 bases from V and 5 from J, leaving 12 bases between them. The CDR3 DNA sequence: TGTGCCAGCAGTCCAATTCCGAGGTATGGCTACACCTTC. Encoded protein: CASSPIPRYGYTF.

This clonotype has a count of ten or more. The rearrangement uses TRBV5-1 and TRBJ1-5; D may be TRBD1 (6 bases). The CDR3 is 14 amino acids. Looked up from germline, CDR1 is SGHRS and CDR2 is YFSETQ. V was trimmed by 4 bases and J by 3 bases, leaving 11 bases between them. Here the CDR3 DNA reads TGCGCCAGCAGCCCCCAGGGGACCAATCAGCCCCAGCATTTT. Amino acids: CASSPQGTNQPQHF.

This rearrangement joins TRBV25-1 to TRBJ1-1, with D possibly TRBD1 on 5 matching bases. CDR1 is MGHDK and CDR2 is SYGVNS in the germline V gene. The CDR3 has 14 amino acids. Trimming removed 4 bases from V and 5 bases from J, with 14 bases in between. The CDR3 region has the DNA TGTGCCAGCAGTGGGGGACGGACGGGTACTGAAGCTTTCTTT. This translates into CASSGGRTGTEAFF.

The J gene is TRBJ1-1, the V gene TRBV5-1; D perhaps matches TRBD1 (6 bases). Between the trimmed V and J ends, which lost 1 base and 6 bases, there was a span of 25 bases. From germline, CDR1 is SGHRS and CDR2 YFSETQ. The CDR3 has 18 amino acids. The CDR3, as DNA: TGCGCCAGCAGCTTGCGGTTGGATCCGGGGGCGCGATTAGCTGAAGCTTTCTTT. It is translated as CASSLRLDPGARLAEAFF. Drawing the rest from reference TRBV5-1 and TRBJ1-1, the complete variable domain is KAGVTQTPRYLIKTRGQQVTLSCSPISGHRSVSWYQQTPGQGLQFLFEYFSETQRNKGNFPGRFSGRQFSNSRSEMNVSTLELGDSALYLCASSLRLDPGARLAEAFFGQGTRLTVV.

This clonotype was seen more than once but under ten times. This rearrangement joins TRBV7-2 to TRBJ2-5, with D perhaps matching TRBD2 (5 bases). V lost 4 bases and J lost 4, with 22 bases in between. The CDR3 is made up of 17 amino acids. From germline, CDR1 is SGHTA and CDR2 FQGNSA. CDR3 region: CASSSLAATNRGETQYF. The CDR3 DNA reads as TGTGCCAGCAGCTCGCTCGCAGCTACCAACCGGGGAGAGACCCAGTACTTC.

The genes are TRBV12-3 or TRBV12-4 and TRBJ1-3, with D unclear. The V end lost 5 bases, the J end lost 0 bases, and 8 bases lay between the germline ends. The CDR3 totals 14 residues. The CDR3 DNA sequence: TGTGCCAGCAGTATGACGGACTCTGGAAACACCATATATTTT. Translating it yields CASSMTDSGNTIYF.

The chain employs TRBV18 and TRBJ2-7, with D uncertain. This CDR3 is 14 amino acids long. The germline gives CDR1 KGHSH, CDR2 LQKENI. Between the trimmed V and J ends, which lost 4 bases and 0 bases, there was a span of 10 bases. CDR3 nucleotides: TGTGCCAGCTCACGCTCCAGCGACTCCTACGAGCAGTACGTC. It encodes CASSRSSDSYEQYV.

The sample holds many counts of this clonotype. V is TRBV9 and J is TRBJ2-7; D possibly corresponds to TRBD2 (6 bases). The germline V gene encodes CDR1 SGDLS and CDR2 YYNGEE. This CDR3 comprises 15 residues. Trimming pared 0 bases from V and 0 bases from J, leaving 10 bases between. The CDR3 DNA is TGTGCCAGCAGCGTAGCGGCGGGGTACTCCTACGAGCAGTACTTC. Protein: CASSVAAGYSYEQYF.

CDR3 in amino acids: CASSFQSHNTEAFF. The CDR3 nucleotides are TGTGCCAGCAGCTTCCAATCACATAACACTGAAGCTTTCTTT. The V and J genes are TRBV7-2 and TRBJ1-1; D unclear. The CDR3 contains 14 residues. The germline V and J ends were trimmed by 3 bases and 2 bases, with 10 bases remaining between them. Germline-derived CDR1 and CDR2 are SGHTA and FQGNSA.

This clonotype was seen a handful of times. This chain joins TRBV20-1 and TRBJ1-6; D not certain. V lost 1 base and J lost 0, with 4 bases in between. Germline V gene lookup returns CDR1 DFQATT and CDR2 SNEGSKA (reference sequence). The CDR3 spans 14 residues. CDR3 sequence: CSARVSSYNSPLHF. Here the CDR3 DNA reads TGCAGTGCTAGAGTGAGCTCCTATAATTCACCCCTCCACTTT.

This sequence joins TRBV6-1 and TRBJ2-6, with D perhaps TRBD1 (5 bases). Trimming took 8 bases from V and 0 from J, leaving 8 bases between them. Germline CDR1 and CDR2: MNHNS and SASEGT. The CDR3 sequence is 14 residues long. The CDR3 coding sequence is TGTGCCAGCGGGGCCTTCTCTGGGGCCAACGTCCTGACTTTC. This translates into CASGAFSGANVLTF.